The rows below give T cell receptor beta chains drawn from one sample of a study of control samples from healthy donors and cancer patients. Method: immunoSEQ multiplex PCR; TCRdb's copy keeps in-frame clones and lacks some. Seen here are roughly 88,000 clones, 91% observed once, and the top ten hold approximately 18%. The sequenced sample consisted of blood. The receptors were gathered from a man aged 50-60 years in good health. CDR3s include the opening cysteine and the closing phenylalanine or tryptophan. Each record gives: CDR3 length, clone size, D gene, J gene, V gene, CDR3 protein, CDR3 DNA. The D gene is left open where the match is weak. Rows give clone size only sometimes, using once, few, many, or a class for an expanded clone.

len: 16; abundance: .; d_gene: .; j_gene: TRBJ1-3; v_gene: TRBV7-9; CDR3aa: CASSPEGRVDGNTIYF; CDR3nt: TGTGCCAGCAGCCCCGAAGGCAGGGTGGATGGAAACACCATATATTTT
len: 14; abundance: .; d_gene: .; j_gene: TRBJ1-5; v_gene: TRBV6-5; CDR3aa: CASRGGRDFGPQHF; CDR3nt: TGTGCCAGCAGGGGGGGGCGGGACTTCGGGCCCCAGCATTTT
len: 14; abundance: .; d_gene: .; j_gene: TRBJ1-6; v_gene: TRBV6-4; CDR3aa: CASSDRTHNSPLHF; CDR3nt: TGTGCCAGCAGTGACCGGACACATAATTCACCCCTCCACTTT
len: 13; abundance: .; d_gene: .; j_gene: TRBJ2-3; v_gene: TRBV27; CDR3aa: CASRVMGSDTQYF; CDR3nt: TGTGCCAGCAGGGTGATGGGGTCAGATACGCAGTATTTT
len: 13; abundance: .; d_gene: .; j_gene: TRBJ2-5; v_gene: TRBV9; CDR3aa: CASSVVRGETQYF; CDR3nt: TGTGCCAGCAGCGTAGTCAGGGGAGAGACCCAGTACTTC
len: 14; abundance: .; d_gene: TRBD1; j_gene: TRBJ1-5; v_gene: TRBV9; CDR3aa: CASSTKGGGEPQHF; CDR3nt: TGTGCCAGCAGTACGAAAGGGGGCGGTGAGCCCCAGCATTTT
len: 15; abundance: .; d_gene: TRBD1; j_gene: TRBJ2-7; v_gene: TRBV5-4; CDR3aa: CASSSGTGTSYEQYF; CDR3nt: TGTGCCAGCAGTTCCGGGACAGGGACTTCCTACGAGCAGTACTTC
len: 15; abundance: .; d_gene: .; j_gene: TRBJ1-1; v_gene: TRBV6-5; CDR3aa: CASSYSPKGNTEAFF; CDR3nt: TGTGCCAGCAGTTACTCGCCCAAGGGGAACACTGAAGCTTTCTTT
len: 17; abundance: .; d_gene: .; j_gene: TRBJ2-7; v_gene: TRBV7-9; CDR3aa: CASSPLPSTGSSYEQYF; CDR3nt: TGTGCCAGCAGCCCACTCCCCTCGACAGGAAGCTCCTACGAGCAGTACTTC
len: 12; abundance: .; d_gene: .; j_gene: TRBJ1-2; v_gene: TRBV7-9; CDR3aa: CASSLEYTRYTF; CDR3nt: TGTGCCAGCAGCTTGGAATACACTCGCTACACCTTC
len: 14; abundance: .; d_gene: TRBD1; j_gene: TRBJ2-3; v_gene: TRBV29-1; CDR3aa: CSARDRGRSDTQYF; CDR3nt: TGCAGCGCCAGGGACAGGGGGCGATCAGATACGCAGTATTTT
len: 13; abundance: .; d_gene: .; j_gene: TRBJ1-5; v_gene: TRBV2; CDR3aa: CASSDPKNQPQHF; CDR3nt: TGTGCCAGCAGTGACCCAAAAAATCAGCCCCAGCATTTT
len: 15; abundance: .; d_gene: TRBD1; j_gene: TRBJ1-2; v_gene: TRBV5-8; CDR3aa: CASSLDPTGNYGYTF; CDR3nt: TGTGCCAGCAGCTTGGATCCGACAGGGAACTATGGCTACACCTTC
len: 15; abundance: .; d_gene: TRBD2; j_gene: TRBJ2-5; v_gene: TRBV6-2/TRBV6-3; CDR3aa: CASSFSRGAQETQYF; CDR3nt: TGTGCCAGCAGTTTCTCGCGGGGGGCGCAAGAGACCCAGTACTTC
len: 13; abundance: .; d_gene: .; j_gene: TRBJ2-1; v_gene: TRBV6-5; CDR3aa: CASSYRQFNEQFF; CDR3nt: TGTGCCAGCAGTTACCGACAGTTCAATGAGCAGTTCTTC
len: 16; abundance: once; d_gene: TRBD1; j_gene: TRBJ2-3; v_gene: TRBV7-2; CDR3aa: CASGDPGTGLTDTQYF; CDR3nt: TGTGCCAGCGGGGACCCCGGGACAGGGCTCACAGATACGCAGTATTTT
len: 12; abundance: .; d_gene: .; j_gene: TRBJ2-3; v_gene: TRBV28; CDR3aa: CASSLGHDTQYF; CDR3nt: TGTGCCAGCAGCCTGGGCCACGATACGCAGTATTTT
len: 14; abundance: .; d_gene: .; j_gene: TRBJ1-1; v_gene: TRBV6-1; CDR3aa: CASSEGRQNTEAFF; CDR3nt: TGTGCCAGCAGTGAAGGCCGGCAAAACACTGAAGCTTTCTTT
len: 13; abundance: .; d_gene: TRBD2; j_gene: TRBJ2-1; v_gene: TRBV2; CDR3aa: CASSGSGGYEQFF; CDR3nt: TGTGCCAGCAGTGGAAGCGGGGGCTATGAGCAGTTCTTC
len: 15; abundance: .; d_gene: .; j_gene: TRBJ1-4; v_gene: TRBV5-1; CDR3aa: CASSLVGTSSEKLFF; CDR3nt: TGCGCCAGCAGCTTGGTGGGGACTAGCAGTGAAAAACTGTTTTTT
len: 13; abundance: few; d_gene: TRBD1; j_gene: TRBJ1-6; v_gene: TRBV5-1; CDR3aa: CASSWGQDSPLHF; CDR3nt: TGCGCCAGCAGCTGGGGACAGGATTCACCCCTCCACTTT
len: 15; abundance: .; d_gene: TRBD1; j_gene: TRBJ2-2; v_gene: TRBV24-1; CDR3aa: CATSDVGQDTGELFF; CDR3nt: TGTGCCACCAGTGACGTGGGACAGGACACCGGGGAGCTGTTTTTT
len: 17; abundance: .; d_gene: TRBD1; j_gene: TRBJ2-7; v_gene: TRBV5-1; CDR3aa: CASSLLTGENPPREQYF; CDR3nt: TGCGCCAGCAGCTTGCTGACAGGGGAGAATCCCCCTCGAGAGCAGTACTTC
len: 13; abundance: .; d_gene: .; j_gene: TRBJ1-6; v_gene: TRBV24-1; CDR3aa: CATSETNSSPLHF; CDR3nt: TGTGCCACCAGTGAAACCAACAGTTCACCCCTCCACTTT
len: 17; abundance: few; d_gene: .; j_gene: TRBJ2-5; v_gene: TRBV7-8; CDR3aa: CASSLAWARGEQETQYF; CDR3nt: TGTGCCAGCAGCTTAGCTTGGGCTAGGGGGGAACAAGAGACCCAGTACTTC
len: 13; abundance: .; d_gene: .; j_gene: TRBJ1-1; v_gene: TRBV2; CDR3aa: CAAKAGLNTEAFF; CDR3nt: TGTGCCGCGAAGGCGGGGTTGAACACTGAAGCTTTCTTT
len: 12; abundance: .; d_gene: .; j_gene: TRBJ1-2; v_gene: TRBV5-4; CDR3aa: CASSIPLSGYTF; CDR3nt: TGTGCCAGCTCCATCCCTCTGTCTGGCTACACCTTC
len: 12; abundance: .; d_gene: TRBD1; j_gene: TRBJ1-2; v_gene: TRBV5-1; CDR3aa: CASSFNRGGYTF; CDR3nt: TGCGCCAGCAGCTTCAACAGGGGAGGTTACACCTTC
len: 15; abundance: .; d_gene: .; j_gene: TRBJ1-1; v_gene: TRBV7-9; CDR3aa: CASNLAAGMNTEAFF; CDR3nt: TGTGCCAGCAACCTAGCGGCAGGGATGAACACTGAAGCTTTCTTT
len: 14; abundance: .; d_gene: .; j_gene: TRBJ1-1; v_gene: TRBV29-1; CDR3aa: CSALGPRGFTEAFF; CDR3nt: TGCAGCGCCCTCGGGCCGAGGGGTTTCACTGAAGCTTTCTTT
len: 13; abundance: .; d_gene: .; j_gene: TRBJ1-4; v_gene: TRBV30; CDR3aa: CVWSGVSKEKLFF; CDR3nt: TGTGTCTGGAGTGGCGTCAGTAAAGAAAAACTGTTTTTT
len: 11; abundance: .; d_gene: .; j_gene: TRBJ2-3; v_gene: TRBV7-9; CDR3aa: CASSSRDTQYF; CDR3nt: TGTGCCAGCAGCTCCCGCGATACGCAGTATTTT
len: 14; abundance: .; d_gene: .; j_gene: TRBJ2-1; v_gene: TRBV7-2; CDR3aa: CASSFGFSYNEQFF; CDR3nt: TGTGCCAGCAGCTTCGGCTTCTCCTACAATGAGCAGTTCTTC
len: 13; abundance: .; d_gene: .; j_gene: TRBJ2-5; v_gene: TRBV18; CDR3aa: CASSPRDGETQYF; CDR3nt: TGTGCCAGCTCTCCCCGGGATGGGGAGACCCAGTACTTC
len: 15; abundance: .; d_gene: .; j_gene: TRBJ1-4; v_gene: TRBV4-3; CDR3aa: CASSQKEATNEKLFF; CDR3nt: TGCGCCAGCAGCCAAAAAGAGGCAACTAATGAAAAACTGTTTTTT
len: 13; abundance: .; d_gene: TRBD1; j_gene: TRBJ2-1; v_gene: TRBV27; CDR3aa: CASRYTGVNEQFF; CDR3nt: TGTGCCAGCAGATACACAGGGGTCAATGAGCAGTTCTTC
len: 14; abundance: .; d_gene: .; j_gene: TRBJ2-1; v_gene: TRBV11-3; CDR3aa: CASSPSLRTHEQFF; CDR3nt: TGTGCCAGCAGCCCTAGCCTAAGGACGCATGAGCAGTTCTTC
len: 14; abundance: .; d_gene: .; j_gene: TRBJ1-4; v_gene: TRBV3-1/TRBV3-2; CDR3aa: CASSPLGSGVKLFF; CDR3nt: TGTGCCAGCAGCCCCCTAGGCAGCGGCGTAAAACTGTTTTTT
len: 15; abundance: once; d_gene: .; j_gene: TRBJ1-3; v_gene: TRBV19; CDR3aa: CASSSTQGGGNTIYF; CDR3nt: TGTGCCAGTAGTTCAACACAGGGAGGAGGAAACACCATATATTTT
len: 13; abundance: once; d_gene: .; j_gene: TRBJ1-6; v_gene: TRBV4-1; CDR3aa: CASSQETDRSLHF; CDR3nt: TGCGCCAGCAGCCAAGAAACAGACAGGTCCCTCCACTTT
len: 14; abundance: .; d_gene: .; j_gene: TRBJ2-7; v_gene: TRBV5-6; CDR3aa: CASSFEDRHYEQYF; CDR3nt: TGTGCCAGCAGCTTCGAGGACAGACACTACGAGCAGTACTTC
len: 16; abundance: .; d_gene: .; j_gene: TRBJ1-2; v_gene: TRBV5-1; CDR3aa: CASSGAVGGPYYGYTF; CDR3nt: TGCGCCAGCAGCGGGGCAGTAGGAGGGCCCTACTATGGCTACACCTTC
len: 16; abundance: .; d_gene: TRBD2; j_gene: TRBJ2-5; v_gene: TRBV7-8; CDR3aa: CASSPRVSGGQETQYF; CDR3nt: TGTGCCAGCAGCCCTCGGGTTAGCGGGGGGCAAGAGACCCAGTACTTC
len: 15; abundance: .; d_gene: .; j_gene: TRBJ2-6; v_gene: TRBV29-1; CDR3aa: CSVGVQGTGANVLTF; CDR3nt: TGCAGCGTTGGGGTCCAAGGGACTGGGGCCAACGTCCTGACTTTC
len: 12; abundance: .; d_gene: TRBD1; j_gene: TRBJ2-1; v_gene: TRBV7-2; CDR3aa: CASSPTGNEQFF; CDR3nt: TGTGCCAGCAGCCCGACAGGGAATGAGCAGTTCTTC
len: 14; abundance: .; d_gene: TRBD2; j_gene: TRBJ2-7; v_gene: TRBV6-6; CDR3aa: CASSVAGADYEQYF; CDR3nt: TGTGCCAGCAGCGTAGCGGGGGCCGACTACGAGCAGTACTTC
len: 18; abundance: .; d_gene: TRBD2; j_gene: TRBJ2-5; v_gene: TRBV9; CDR3aa: CASSWTSGGALFQETQYF; CDR3nt: TGTGCCAGCAGCTGGACTAGCGGGGGGGCCCTATTCCAAGAGACCCAGTACTTC
len: 14; abundance: .; d_gene: .; j_gene: TRBJ2-5; v_gene: TRBV6-6; CDR3aa: CASSPLRGRETQYF; CDR3nt: TGTGCCAGCAGTCCCCTGAGGGGCCGGGAGACCCAGTACTTC
len: 13; abundance: .; d_gene: .; j_gene: TRBJ1-5; v_gene: TRBV10-3; CDR3aa: CAIREGSGQPQHF; CDR3nt: TGTGCCATCCGAGAGGGCTCGGGTCAGCCCCAGCATTTT
len: 14; abundance: .; d_gene: .; j_gene: TRBJ1-5; v_gene: TRBV19; CDR3aa: CASSIDRTFQPQHF; CDR3nt: TGTGCCAGTAGTATAGACAGGACTTTTCAGCCCCAGCATTTT
len: 12; abundance: .; d_gene: TRBD1; j_gene: TRBJ1-1; v_gene: TRBV6-5; CDR3aa: CASSPRTGEAFF; CDR3nt: TGTGCCAGCAGTCCCCGGACAGGGGAAGCTTTCTTT